Presented here are 24 T cell receptor beta chains from one specimen sequenced in a study of blood T cell repertoires in COVID-19. TCRdb's table, derived via immunoSEQ multiplex PCR, lists solely in-frame clones and lacks some. Here the sample spans about 67,000 clones, about 84% being singletons. Material for sequencing was peripheral blood. The source is a human donor in a cohort sampled during active COVID-19.

The chain employs TRBV5-1 and TRBJ2-4, with TRBD1 matching 8 bases. CDR1 is SGHRS, CDR2 YFSETQ, per germline. This CDR3 region has 15 residues. J lost 4 bases, V lost 0 bases, and 3 bases had no gene match. The CDR3: CASSLAGTGKNIQYF. Written as DNA, the CDR3 is TGCGCCAGCAGCTTGGCCGGGACAGGTAAAAACATTCAGTACTTC.

The rearrangement joins TRBV11-2 to TRBJ2-7; 11 bases line up with TRBD1. The CDR3 is 15 residues long. CDR1 is SGHAT, CDR2 FQNNGV, per germline. V was pared by 1 base and J by 4 bases, with 3 bases of the junction left unmatched. The CDR3 spells CASSLGTGGLYEQYF. DNA of the CDR3: TGTGCCAGCAGCTTAGGGACAGGGGGCTTGTACGAGCAGTACTTC.

The sample holds one count of this clone. The chain joins TRBV2 to TRBJ1-4; weak D call: TRBD1 (5 bases). Germline V gives CDR1 SNHLY, CDR2 FYNNEI. With 1 base removed from V and 9 bases from J, the gap between germline ends came to 15 bases. The length of the CDR3 is 15 residues. DNA of the CDR3: TGTGCCAGCAGTGAAGAGGGGTTGGCTACCCAAAAACTGTTTTTT. Translated, it gives CASSEEGLATQKLFF.

The rearrangement uses TRBV27 and TRBJ1-2; tentative D call: TRBD1 (5 bases). The CDR3 sequence is 16 residues long. V dropped 7 bases and J dropped 0 bases, with 18 bases sitting between them. CDR1 and CDR2 (germline): MNHEY, SMNVEV (reference sequence). The DNA of the CDR3 is TGTGCCAGCACCTCGCCAGGACACCGAGCTAACTATGGCTACACCTTC. It is translated as CASTSPGHRANYGYTF.

This clone has only a few counts. The chain links TRBV24-1 to TRBJ1-5; 8 bases are shared with TRBD1. CDR1 is KGHDR and CDR2 is SFDVKD in the germline V gene. The CDR3 has 14 residues. V trimming: 2 bases; J trimming: 7 bases; junction bases outside the gene matches: 3. This CDR3 is CATSDSGQAQPQHF. As DNA, the CDR3 is TGTGCCACCAGTGATTCGGGACAGGCACAGCCCCAGCATTTT.

V gene TRBV5-1 combines with J gene TRBJ2-3; no reliable D call. CDR1 and CDR2 from the germline V gene are SGHRS and YFSETQ. The CDR3 runs 15 residues. Trimming pared 0 bases from V and 2 bases from J, leaving 10 bases between. CDR3 nucleotide sequence: TGCGCCAGCAGCTTGGTTCCGGGTATCACAGATACGCAGTATTTT. This gives the protein CASSLVPGITDTQYF.

This chain connects TRBV6-5 to TRBJ1-5; tentative D call: TRBD1 (6 bases). V was trimmed by 6 bases and J by 4 bases, leaving 10 bases between them. Germline V gives CDR1 MNHEY, CDR2 SVGAGI. CDR3 length equals 13 residues. CDR3 sequence reads: CASRSGVNQPQHF. The CDR3 region has the DNA TGTGCCAGCAGATCAGGGGTTAATCAGCCCCAGCATTTT.

The chain combines TRBV3-1 (or the pseudogene TRBV3-2) with TRBJ1-1, with TRBD1 matching 8 bases. After removal of 5 bases from V and 3 bases from J, the junction contained 8 bases not matched to a gene. The CDR3 has 15 amino acids. Germline lookup yields CDR1 LGHDT and CDR2 YNNKEL (reference sequence). The CDR3 sequence is CASSNRQGRDTEAFF. Here the CDR3 DNA reads TGTGCCAGCAGCAATAGACAGGGGAGGGACACTGAAGCTTTCTTT.

The chain employs TRBV9 and TRBJ1-5; no firm D call. Trimming shortened V by 5 bases and J by 0 bases, and 12 bases separated the two germline ends. CDR3 length: 15 amino acids. CDR1 is SGDLS and CDR2 is YYNGEE in the germline V gene. The CDR3 reads CASSHSGNSNQPQHF. The CDR3 DNA reads TGTGCCAGCAGTCACTCGGGAAATAGCAATCAGCCCCAGCATTTT. Complete variable domain (other parts from reference TRBV9 and TRBJ1-5): DSGVTQTPKHLITATGQRVTLRCSPRSGDLSVYWYQQSLDQGLQFLIQYYNGEERAKGNILERFSAQQFPDLHSELNLSSLELGDSALYFCASSHSGNSNQPQHFGDGTRLSIL.

The chain is built from TRBV11-2 and TRBJ2-1; 8 bases agree with TRBD2. This CDR3 region has 15 residues. The germline V gene has CDR1 SGHAT and CDR2 FQNNGV. J was trimmed by 8 bases and V by 3 bases; bases with no gene match: 9. CDR3 residues: CASSFYSGGWDEQFF. The CDR3 nucleotides read TGTGCCAGCAGCTTTTACAGCGGGGGTTGGGATGAGCAGTTCTTC.

V usage is TRBV30 and J usage is TRBJ2-1; tentatively, D is TRBD1 (6 bases). The CDR3 has 13 residues. V lost 3 bases and J lost 8, with 14 bases in between. Germline V gene data show CDR1 as GTSNPN and CDR2 as SVGIG (reference sequence). The CDR3 region is CAWSDARGHEQFF. The CDR3 nucleotides are TGTGCCTGGAGCGACGCCAGGGGCCATGAGCAGTTCTTC.

This clone was detected only once. The rearrangement uses TRBV5-1 and TRBJ2-6; D gene ambiguous. CDR1 SGHRS and CDR2 YFSETQ come from the germline V gene. V was shortened by 4 bases and J by 0 bases, with 5 bases between the two germline ends. CDR3 length: 14 amino acids. The CDR3 bases are TGCGCCAGCAGCGGAGACTCTGGGGCCAACGTCCTGACTTTC. Translated: CASSGDSGANVLTF.

The CDR3 DNA reads as TGTGCCAACCCGGACAGGGTTAGCACAGATACGCAGTATTTT. It specifies CANPDRVSTDTQYF. V gene TRBV6-4 combines with J gene TRBJ2-3; 8 bases map to TRBD1. Per germline, CDR1 MRHNA and CDR2 SNTAGT. The V gene end was trimmed by 10 bases and the J gene end by 0 bases; junction bases not matched to a gene: 6. The CDR3 totals 14 residues.

The rearrangement joins TRBV11-1 to TRBJ2-7; possible D gene TRBD2, 6 bases. This CDR3 has 13 amino acids. Germline V gene data show CDR1 as SGHAT and CDR2 as FQDESV (reference sequence). V lost 7 bases and J 2 bases, leaving 12 bases between the germline ends. The CDR3 spells CASTVGGPYEQYF. The CDR3 coding sequence is TGTGCCAGCACCGTCGGGGGTCCCTACGAGCAGTACTTC. Together with reference TRBV11-1 and TRBJ2-7, the CDR3 gives the full variable domain: EAEVAQSPRYKITEKSQAVAFWCDPISGHATLYWYRQILGQGPELLVQFQDESVVDDSQLPKDRFSAERLKGVDSTLKIQPAELGDSAMYLCASTVGGPYEQYFGPGTRLTVT.

The CDR3 sequence is CASSLGTGTGNQPQHF. CDR3 bases: TGTGCCAGCAGCTTAGGAACCGGGACAGGCAATCAGCCCCAGCATTTT. V usage is TRBV7-9 and J usage is TRBJ1-5; 7 bases map to TRBD1. Germline CDR1 is SEHNR and CDR2 is FQNEAQ (reference sequence). V lost 1 base, J lost 2 bases, and 5 bases stayed unmatched. This CDR3 comprises 16 residues.

The chain has TRBV5-1 and TRBJ2-1; 7 bases align to TRBD1. Germline CDR1 reads SGHRS; CDR2 reads YFSETQ. V dropped 7 bases and J dropped 4; count of bases not matched to a gene: 5. The CDR3 is 13 residues long. The CDR3 nucleotides read TGCGCCAGCCATATGACAGGGTACAATGAGCAGTTCTTC. As protein: CASHMTGYNEQFF.

The count of this clone is one. The CDR3 sequence: CASSLSPVGQGGTGELFF. CDR3 sequence (DNA): TGCGCCAGCAGCTTATCCCCGGTGGGACAGGGCGGCACCGGGGAGCTGTTTTTT. This sequence joins TRBV5-1 and TRBJ2-2, with 9 bases aligning to TRBD1. This CDR3 region has 18 residues. Trimming cost V 2 bases and J 4 bases; bases outside gene matches: 12. Germline CDR1 and CDR2: SGHRS and YFSETQ.

The rearrangement links TRBV28 to TRBJ1-6; 7 bases align to TRBD1. CDR3 size: 18 residues. V shed 5 bases, J shed 11 bases, and the junction held 21 bases outside the gene matches. The germline V gene encodes CDR1 MDHEN and CDR2 SYDVKM. The chain's CDR3 is CASSADREFLSAGPPLHF. DNA of the CDR3: TGTGCCAGCAGTGCAGACAGGGAATTCCTCTCAGCTGGTCCACCCCTCCACTTT.

The CDR3 DNA is TGTGCCACCAGCAGCGGGGACAGGGGGGGCACCGGGGAGCTGTTTTTT. Translated: CATSSGDRGGTGELFF. This chain uses TRBV15 with TRBJ2-2; 11 bases are a match to TRBD1. The germline gives CDR1 LNHNV, CDR2 YYDKDF (reference sequence). This CDR3 has 16 residues. Trimming cost V 3 bases and J 4 bases; bases outside gene matches: 4. Using reference TRBV15 and TRBJ2-2 for the parts outside the CDR3, the full variable domain is DAMVIQNPRYQVTQFGKPVTLSCSQTLNHNVMYWYQQKSSQAPKLLFHYYDKDFNNEADTPDNFQSRRPNTSFCFLDIRSPGLGDTAMYLCATSSGDRGGTGELFFGEGSRLTVL.

V and J are TRBV28 and TRBJ1-2; D is uncertain. The V and J ends lost 4 bases and 6 bases respectively, with 12 bases between them. The CDR3 consists of 13 residues. CDR1 and CDR2 from the germline V gene are MDHEN and SYDVKM. In DNA, the CDR3 is TGTGCCAGCAGTTGGGCCAGCCTCCATGGCTACACCTTC. Its translation is CASSWASLHGYTF.

Turning to this clone: One end of the junction fails to match germline, which may point to a read error. CDR3 DNA sequence: TGTGCCAGCAGAATTAGCGGGGGTAGGGGCGGGCAGCTGTTTTTT. Amino acids: CASRISGGRGGQLFF. The chain carries TRBV7-2 and TRBJ2-2, with TRBD2 matching over 9 bases. This CDR3 is 15 amino acids long. Germline V gives CDR1 SGHTA, CDR2 FQGNSA.

The chain has TRBV20-1 and TRBJ2-7; D call uncertain. The V and J ends lost 3 bases and 4 bases respectively, with 13 bases between them. The CDR3 contains 13 residues. The germline CDR1 and CDR2 sequences are DFQATT and SNEGSKA (reference sequence). The CDR3 bases are TGCAGTGCTAGTACTGGGCAGACGTACGAGCAGTACTTC. It codes for CSASTGQTYEQYF.

The count of this clone is one. The chain is built from TRBV6-2 or TRBV6-3 and TRBJ1-1; TRBD1 matches 9 bases. The V gene end was trimmed by 1 base and the J gene end by 3 bases; junction bases not matched to a gene: 15. The CDR3 sequence is 19 residues long. Germline V lookup: CDR1 MNHEY, CDR2 SVGEGT. CDR3 bases: TGTGCCAGCAGTTACTTACGAGGACAGGGGAATGCGCGGGACACTGAAGCTTTCTTT. Its protein product is CASSYLRGQGNARDTEAFF.

The chain combines TRBV19 with TRBJ2-7; tentative D call: TRBD1 (6 bases). CDR3 length: 17 amino acids. CDR1 is LNHDA, CDR2 SQIVND, per germline (reference sequence). V lost 3 bases to trimming and J lost 3 bases, with 21 bases between them. The CDR3 DNA reads TGTGCCAGTAGTATCGGAGGTGGGGGCCGCCTCATCTACGAGCAGTACTTC. Amino acid sequence: CASSIGGGGRLIYEQYF.